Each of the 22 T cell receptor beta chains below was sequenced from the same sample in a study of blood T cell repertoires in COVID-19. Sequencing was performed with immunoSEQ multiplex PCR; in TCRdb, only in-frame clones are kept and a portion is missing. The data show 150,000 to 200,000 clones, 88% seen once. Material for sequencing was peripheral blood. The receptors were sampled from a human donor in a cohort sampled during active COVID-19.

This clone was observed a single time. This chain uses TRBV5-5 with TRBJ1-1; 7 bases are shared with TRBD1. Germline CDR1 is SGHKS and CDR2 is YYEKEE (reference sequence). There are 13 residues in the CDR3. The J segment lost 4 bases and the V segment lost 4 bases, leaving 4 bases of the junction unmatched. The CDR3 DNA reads TGTGCCAGCAGCACGACAGGGTTCACTGAAGCTTTCTTT. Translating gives CASSTTGFTEAFF. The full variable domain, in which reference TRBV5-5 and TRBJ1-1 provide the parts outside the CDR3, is DAGVTQSPTHLIKTRGQQVTLRCSPISGHKSVSWYQQVLGQGPQFIFQYYEKEERGRGNFPDRFSARQFPNYSSELNVNALLLGDSALYLCASSTTGFTEAFFGQGTRLTVV.

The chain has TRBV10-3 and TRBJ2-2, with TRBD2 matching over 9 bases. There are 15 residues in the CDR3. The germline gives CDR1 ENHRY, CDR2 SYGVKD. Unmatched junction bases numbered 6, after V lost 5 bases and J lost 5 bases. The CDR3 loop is CAISRAGGPTGELFF. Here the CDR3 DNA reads TGTGCCATCAGTAGGGCGGGAGGGCCGACCGGGGAGCTGTTTTTT.

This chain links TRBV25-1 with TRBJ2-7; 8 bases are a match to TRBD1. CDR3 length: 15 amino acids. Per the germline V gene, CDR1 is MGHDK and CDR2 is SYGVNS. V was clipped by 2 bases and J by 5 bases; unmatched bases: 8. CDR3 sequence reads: CASSERQGHRNEQYF. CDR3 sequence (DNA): TGTGCCAGCAGTGAACGACAGGGGCACCGGAACGAGCAGTACTTC.

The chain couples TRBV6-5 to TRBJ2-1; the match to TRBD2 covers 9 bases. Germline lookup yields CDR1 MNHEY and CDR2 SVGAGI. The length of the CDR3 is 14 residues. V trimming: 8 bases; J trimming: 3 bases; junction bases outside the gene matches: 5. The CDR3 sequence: CASCPAGGYNEQFF. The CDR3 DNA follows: TGTGCCAGCTGTCCAGCGGGGGGCTACAATGAGCAGTTCTTC.

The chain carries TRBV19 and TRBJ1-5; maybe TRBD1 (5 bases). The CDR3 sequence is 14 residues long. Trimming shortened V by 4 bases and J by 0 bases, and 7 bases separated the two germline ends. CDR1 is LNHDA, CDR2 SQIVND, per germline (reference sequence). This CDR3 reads CASSRGDSNQPQHF. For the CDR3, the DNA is TGTGCCAGTAGTAGGGGGGATAGCAATCAGCCCCAGCATTTT.

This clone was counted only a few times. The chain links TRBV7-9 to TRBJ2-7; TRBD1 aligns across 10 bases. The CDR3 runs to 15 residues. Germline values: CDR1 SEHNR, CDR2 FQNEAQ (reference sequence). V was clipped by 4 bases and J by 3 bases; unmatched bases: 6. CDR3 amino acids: CASSSGTGALYEQYF. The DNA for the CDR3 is TGTGCCAGCAGCTCAGGGACAGGGGCCCTCTACGAGCAGTACTTC.

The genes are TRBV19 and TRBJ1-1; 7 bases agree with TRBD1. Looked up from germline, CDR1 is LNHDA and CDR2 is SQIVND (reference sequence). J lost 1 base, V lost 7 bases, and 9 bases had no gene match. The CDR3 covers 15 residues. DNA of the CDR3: TGTGCCAGTATCCCTTCGGGGACAGCGAACACTGAAGCTTTCTTT. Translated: CASIPSGTANTEAFF.

The CDR3 nucleotides read TGTGCCAGCAGTTACTCGACCAGGGAAAGCTCCTACGAGCAGTACTTC. Translation gives CASSYSTRESSYEQYF. The rearrangement joins TRBV6-2 or TRBV6-3 to TRBJ2-7; weak D call: TRBD1 (5 bases). Germline assignment: CDR1 MNHEY and CDR2 SVGEGT. CDR3 size: 16 residues. Trimming shortened V by 0 bases and J by 0 bases, and 12 bases separated the two germline ends.

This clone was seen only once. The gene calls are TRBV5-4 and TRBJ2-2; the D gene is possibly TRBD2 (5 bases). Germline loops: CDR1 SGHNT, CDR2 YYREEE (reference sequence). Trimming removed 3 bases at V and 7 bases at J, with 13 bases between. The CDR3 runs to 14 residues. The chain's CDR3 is CASSSTRLGGELFF. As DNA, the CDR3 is TGTGCCAGCAGCTCTACTAGGTTGGGCGGGGAGCTGTTTTTT.

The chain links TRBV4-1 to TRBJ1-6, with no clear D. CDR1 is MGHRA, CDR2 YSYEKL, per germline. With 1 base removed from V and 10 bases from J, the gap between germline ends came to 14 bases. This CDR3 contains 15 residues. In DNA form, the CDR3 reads TGCGCCAGCAGCCAAGGTGCGGGGAGGAGCTCACCCCTCCACTTT. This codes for CASSQGAGRSSPLHF.

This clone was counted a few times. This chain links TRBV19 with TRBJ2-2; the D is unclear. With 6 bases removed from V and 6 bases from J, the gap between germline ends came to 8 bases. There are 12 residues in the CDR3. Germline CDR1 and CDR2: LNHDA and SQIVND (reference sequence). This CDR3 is CASRVYPGELFF. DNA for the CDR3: TGTGCCAGTAGAGTCTACCCCGGGGAGCTGTTTTTT.

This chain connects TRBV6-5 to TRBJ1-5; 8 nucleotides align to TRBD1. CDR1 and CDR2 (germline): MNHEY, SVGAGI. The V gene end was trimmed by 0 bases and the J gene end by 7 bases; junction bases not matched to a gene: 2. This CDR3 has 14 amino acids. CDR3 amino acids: CASSYSRTGQPQHF. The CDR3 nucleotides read TGTGCCAGCAGTTACTCAAGGACAGGGCAGCCCCAGCATTTT.

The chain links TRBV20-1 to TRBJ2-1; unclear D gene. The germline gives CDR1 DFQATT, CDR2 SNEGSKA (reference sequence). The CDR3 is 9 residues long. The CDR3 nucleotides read TGCCGTTCTACGGGTGAGCAGTTCTTC. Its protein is CRSTGEQFF.

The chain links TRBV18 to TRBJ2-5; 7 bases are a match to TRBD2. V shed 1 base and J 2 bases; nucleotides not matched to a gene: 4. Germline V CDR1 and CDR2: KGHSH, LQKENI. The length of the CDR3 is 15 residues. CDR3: CASSPRPRGQETQYF. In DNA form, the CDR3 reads TGTGCCAGCTCACCACGGCCGCGGGGGCAAGAGACCCAGTACTTC.

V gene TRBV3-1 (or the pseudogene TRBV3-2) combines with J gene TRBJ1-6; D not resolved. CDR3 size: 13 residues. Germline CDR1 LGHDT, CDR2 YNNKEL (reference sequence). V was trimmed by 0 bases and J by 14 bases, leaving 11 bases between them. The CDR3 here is CASSQDIQATLHF. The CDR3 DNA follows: TGTGCCAGCAGCCAAGATATTCAGGCGACCCTCCACTTT.

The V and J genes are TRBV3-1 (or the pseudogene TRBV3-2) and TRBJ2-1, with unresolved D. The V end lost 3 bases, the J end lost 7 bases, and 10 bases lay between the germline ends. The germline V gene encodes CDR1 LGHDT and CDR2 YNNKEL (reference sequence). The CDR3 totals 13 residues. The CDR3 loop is CASSHSGRNEQFF. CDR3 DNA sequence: TGTGCCAGCAGCCATTCAGGAAGAAATGAGCAGTTCTTC.

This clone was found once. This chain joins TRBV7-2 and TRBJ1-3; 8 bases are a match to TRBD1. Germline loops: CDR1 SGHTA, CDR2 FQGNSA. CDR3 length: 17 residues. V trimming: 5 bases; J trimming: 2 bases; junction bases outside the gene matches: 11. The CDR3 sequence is CASSNYFGQGAGNTIYF. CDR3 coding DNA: TGTGCCAGCAGCAATTACTTCGGACAGGGTGCTGGAAACACCATATATTTT.

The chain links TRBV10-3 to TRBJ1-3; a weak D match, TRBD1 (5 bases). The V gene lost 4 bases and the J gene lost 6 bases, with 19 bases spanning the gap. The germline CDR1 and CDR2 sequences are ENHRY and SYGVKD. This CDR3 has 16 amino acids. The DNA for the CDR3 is TGTGCCATCAGTGGTGGCAGGGTAATGACTGAAAACACCATATATTTT. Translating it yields CAISGGRVMTENTIYF.

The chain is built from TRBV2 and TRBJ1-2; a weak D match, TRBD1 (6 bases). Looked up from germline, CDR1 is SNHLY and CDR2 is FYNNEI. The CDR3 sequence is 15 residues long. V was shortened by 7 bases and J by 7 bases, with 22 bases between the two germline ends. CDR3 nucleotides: TGTGCCAGCACCACCCTTTCTAGCGGGGGCGGTGGCTACACCTTC. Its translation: CASTTLSSGGGGYTF.

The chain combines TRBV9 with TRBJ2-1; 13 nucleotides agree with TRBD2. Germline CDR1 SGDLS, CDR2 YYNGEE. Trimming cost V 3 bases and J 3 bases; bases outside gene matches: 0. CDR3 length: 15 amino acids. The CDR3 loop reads CASSGLAGGYNEQFF. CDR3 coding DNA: TGTGCCAGCAGCGGACTAGCGGGAGGCTACAATGAGCAGTTCTTC.

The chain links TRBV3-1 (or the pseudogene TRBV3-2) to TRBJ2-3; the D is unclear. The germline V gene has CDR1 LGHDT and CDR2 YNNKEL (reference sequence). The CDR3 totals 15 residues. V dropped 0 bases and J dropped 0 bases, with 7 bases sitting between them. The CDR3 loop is CASSQDPLSTDTQYF. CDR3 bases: TGTGCCAGCAGCCAAGATCCCTTAAGCACAGATACGCAGTATTTT.

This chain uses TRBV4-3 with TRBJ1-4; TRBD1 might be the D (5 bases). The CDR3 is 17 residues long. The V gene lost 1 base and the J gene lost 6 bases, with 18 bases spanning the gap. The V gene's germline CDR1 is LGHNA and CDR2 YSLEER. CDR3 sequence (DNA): TGCGCCAGCAGCCAAGGAGCATTGGGGGGAGGGGATGAAAAACTGTTTTTT. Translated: CASSQGALGGGDEKLFF.